The source of this T cell receptor (beta chain) is a study of blood T cell repertoires in COVID-19. Study-wide background: The study drew acute and convalescent COVID-19 samples from the United States, Italy and Spain. The analysed material was cDNA or gDNA that came from T cells, B-cell-depleted T cells, or PBMCs.

Methods used by the authors: Reference gene primer amplification gave estimated nucleated cell counts. The protocol was immunoSEQ multiplex PCR, while the TCRdb copy is restricted to in-frame clones and leaves out a portion. V and J calls and clone size are copied from that table; D and trimming were computed from the DNA. Among more than 30,000 clones, 90% were seen once, and the ten largest hold approximately 1.5%. This CDR3 region has 18 residues. Germline CDR1 and CDR2: SGHRS and YFSETQ. V shed 0 bases and J 2 bases; nucleotides not matched to a gene: 7. The specimen sequenced was peripheral blood. V usage is TRBV5-1 and J usage is TRBJ2-2, with 10 bases aligning to TRBD2. This TCR derives from a man aged 60 to 75 with active COVID-19. The CDR3 loop is CASSLEGSGGPNTGELFF. Written as DNA, the CDR3 is TGCGCCAGCAGCTTGGAAGGTAGCGGGGGGCCCAACACCGGGGAGCTGTTTTTT.